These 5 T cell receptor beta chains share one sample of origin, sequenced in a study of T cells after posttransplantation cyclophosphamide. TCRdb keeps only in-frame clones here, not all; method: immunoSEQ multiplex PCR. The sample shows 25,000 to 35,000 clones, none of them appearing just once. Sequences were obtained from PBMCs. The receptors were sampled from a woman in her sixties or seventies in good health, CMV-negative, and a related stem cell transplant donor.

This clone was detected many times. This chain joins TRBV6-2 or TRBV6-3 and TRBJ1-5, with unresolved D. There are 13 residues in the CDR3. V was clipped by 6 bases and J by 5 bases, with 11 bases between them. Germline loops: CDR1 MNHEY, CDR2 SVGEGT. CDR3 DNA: TGTGCCAGCAGATATCCTTCAGATCAGCCCCAGCATTTT. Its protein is CASRYPSDQPQHF.

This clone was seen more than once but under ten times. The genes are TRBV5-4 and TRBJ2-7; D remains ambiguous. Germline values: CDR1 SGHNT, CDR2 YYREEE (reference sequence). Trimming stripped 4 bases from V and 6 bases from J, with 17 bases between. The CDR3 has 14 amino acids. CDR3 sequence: CASSAEPFQSEQYF. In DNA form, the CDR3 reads TGTGCCAGCAGCGCTGAACCCTTTCAGTCCGAGCAGTACTTC.

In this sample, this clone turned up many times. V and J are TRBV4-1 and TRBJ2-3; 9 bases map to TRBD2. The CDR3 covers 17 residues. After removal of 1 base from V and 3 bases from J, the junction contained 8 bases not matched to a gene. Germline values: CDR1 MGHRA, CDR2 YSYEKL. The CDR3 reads CASSQGRAGGPTDTQYF. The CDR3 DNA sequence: TGCGCCAGCAGCCAAGGTCGGGCGGGAGGGCCGACAGATACGCAGTATTTT.

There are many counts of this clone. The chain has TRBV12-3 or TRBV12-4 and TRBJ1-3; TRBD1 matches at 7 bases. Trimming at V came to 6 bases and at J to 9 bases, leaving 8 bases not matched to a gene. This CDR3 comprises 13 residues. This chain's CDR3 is CASSRDSQGTIYF. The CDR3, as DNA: TGTGCCAGCAGCAGGGACAGTCAGGGCACCATATATTTT.

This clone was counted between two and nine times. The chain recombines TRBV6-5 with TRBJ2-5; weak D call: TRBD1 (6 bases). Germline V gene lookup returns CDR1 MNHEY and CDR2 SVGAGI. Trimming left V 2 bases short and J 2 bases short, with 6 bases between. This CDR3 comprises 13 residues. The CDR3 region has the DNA TGTGCCAGCAGTTACACAGGGCAAGAGACCCAGTACTTC. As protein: CASSYTGQETQYF.